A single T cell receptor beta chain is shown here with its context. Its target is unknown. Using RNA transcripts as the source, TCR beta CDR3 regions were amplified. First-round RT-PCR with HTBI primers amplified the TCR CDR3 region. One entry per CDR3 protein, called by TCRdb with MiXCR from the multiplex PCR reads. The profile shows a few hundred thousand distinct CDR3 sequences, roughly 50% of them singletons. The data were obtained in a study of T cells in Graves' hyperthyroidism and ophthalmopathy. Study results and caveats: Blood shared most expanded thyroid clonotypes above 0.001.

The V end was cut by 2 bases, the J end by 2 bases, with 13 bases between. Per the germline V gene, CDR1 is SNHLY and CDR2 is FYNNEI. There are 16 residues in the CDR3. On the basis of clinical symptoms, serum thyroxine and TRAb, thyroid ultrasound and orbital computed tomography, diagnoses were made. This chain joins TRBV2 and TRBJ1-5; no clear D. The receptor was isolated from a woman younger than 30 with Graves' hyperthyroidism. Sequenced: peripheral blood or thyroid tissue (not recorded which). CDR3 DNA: TGTGCCAGCAGTGAACTAGCGGGAGGTGGCAATCAGCCCCAGCATTTT. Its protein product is CASSELAGGGNQPQHF.